Reported below is one T cell receptor beta chain. The antigen remains unidentified. Trimming took 1 base from V and 8 from J, leaving 12 bases between them. CDR1 and CDR2 from the germline V gene are SGHKS and YYEKEE (reference sequence). The length of the CDR3 is 14 residues. The data were obtained in a study of STAT5B mutations in CD4+ large granular lymphocyte leukemia. The data were produced by immunoSEQ multiplex PCR, yet TCRdb's version contains in-frame clones alone and is incomplete. The repertoire holds 30,000 to 35,000 clones, with 81% as singletons. Study-level results: TRBV06-family usage was enriched in top patient clones (8/27) versus controls (2/35).

The receptor's source is a human donor in good health. Sample: CD4+ T cells from blood buffy coats. V gene TRBV5-5 combines with J gene TRBJ1-4, with a possible D match to TRBD1 (5 bases). CDR3 coding DNA: TGTGCCAGCAGCTTGAGCAGGGTAGACGAAAAACTGTTTTTT. Translating it yields CASSLSRVDEKLFF.